This T cell receptor (beta chain) appears in the sequencing data of a study of blood T cell repertoires in COVID-19 (TCRdb year 2020). About the full investigation: Samples from collaborators originated in the United States, Italy and Spain and spanned both the acute and convalescent phases of COVID-19. Where available, HLA class I and class II types were taken from metadata supplied by the sample provider and were not determined by assay-based typing. The material from the prospective study consisted of cDNA or gDNA derived from T cells, B-cell-depleted T cells, or PBMCs. Samples came from the ongoing ImmuneRACE study (first 160 participants) plus 1,254 subjects from 6 global collaborators. Nearly every sample came with metadata listing a de-identified subject ID, COVID-19 status, age in years and sex. The repertoires were made available in a free public database intended to serve as a resource for research on the immune response to SARS-CoV-2. Subjects who had been exposed to COVID-19, were actively infected with it, or had recovered from it provided the deeply sampled blood TCRbeta repertoires that made up the dataset.

Of note for this clone: No antigen is known for it. Base qualities are not at hand, and no much larger clone is one base apart.

General conclusions and limits of the study: How much clinical and demographic metadata was included differed by source and by participant, and the metadata was provided uncurated.

V drops 3 bases and J drops 2 bases, leaving 17 bases in between. The germline V gene (reference sequence) sets CDR1 to LNHDA and CDR2 to SQIVND. Reading from cysteine to phenylalanine, the CDR3 counts 17 amino acids. CDR3 DNA is the only sequence kept; it has 51 bases, read in frame from the first base. At one collaborating source in Seattle, patients were enrolled during active infection and were followed longitudinally through the course of disease. Whole blood was collected in K2EDTA tubes by collaborating institutions according to the institutions' own protocols. Collaborator samples were shipped for TCRbeta analysis as frozen whole blood, isolated PBMCs, or DNA extracted from either sample type. TCRbeta CDR3 regions were amplified from genomic DNA by means of the immunoSEQ Assay, a bias-controlled multiplex PCR. On the study's bioinformatics: The number of nucleated cells in each sample was estimated by amplification of reference gene primers within the assay. To quantify the absolute abundance of each unique TCRbeta CDR3 rearrangement, sequence reads were collapsed and filtered. For each sample, productive Simpson clonality was calculated as the square root of Simpson's diversity index across productive rearrangements. TCRdb's version of the immuneACCESS table is confined to in-frame rearrangements and falls short of the full clone set. An unresolved V gene accounts for under half of the shortfall where checked; the remainder is of unknown origin. That table furnishes V, J and clone size, whereas the DNA furnished D and trimming. This sample holds approximately 290,000 clones; roughly nine tenths were observed only once. The ten largest clones capture over 2% of the sample.

The sequencing sample was made of peripheral blood. This sequence originates from a woman aged 25-40 years with COVID-19, enrolled during active disease. The chain is made from TRBV19 and TRBJ1-5; no D segment can be confidently identified. The DNA sequence is given as TGTGCCAGTAGTATTCCCTCGTTTATTAGTGGCAATCAGCCCCAGCATTTT. It encodes CASSIPSFISGNQPQHF.